The 23 T cell receptor beta chains below were found in one sample sequenced in a study of T cell changes during pregnancy in multiple sclerosis. Profiling relied on immunoSEQ multiplex PCR, and the TCRdb table lists in-frame clones only, not all of them. The data show 70,000 to 95,000 clones, 93% seen once. Sequenced here: peripheral blood, sampled in the second trimester of pregnancy. Every receptor here comes from a female donor in good health, enrolled as a control in a pregnancy study.

The V call is TRBV4-3, the J call TRBJ2-1, with a possible D match to TRBD1 (5 bases). CDR1 and CDR2 (germline): LGHNA, YSLEER. Trimming cost V 0 bases and J 1 base, with 10 bases left between them. The CDR3 spans 16 residues. The CDR3 region is CASSQDRGRSYNEQFF. The CDR3 DNA sequence: TGCGCCAGCAGCCAAGATAGGGGAAGGTCCTACAATGAGCAGTTCTTC.

Only one count was recorded for this clone. The rearrangement links TRBV7-2 to TRBJ2-1, with 8 bases that match TRBD1. The CDR3 contains 16 residues. Trimming cost V 5 bases and J 4 bases; bases outside gene matches: 10. Germline values: CDR1 SGHTA, CDR2 FQGNSA. CDR3 residues: CASSPEGTGIYNEQFF. The DNA for the CDR3 is TGTGCCAGCAGCCCCGAGGGGACAGGAATATACAATGAGCAGTTCTTC.

The rearrangement links TRBV9 to TRBJ1-5; D is ambiguous. The CDR3 runs 15 residues. Trimming took 4 bases from V and 0 from J, leaving 11 bases between them. CDR1 is SGDLS and CDR2 is YYNGEE in the germline V gene. In DNA form, the CDR3 reads TGTGCCAGCAGCCCAGATGGCCGTAGCAATCAGCCCCAGCATTTT. As protein: CASSPDGRSNQPQHF.

This rearrangement joins TRBV4-1 to TRBJ2-1, with a tentative D call TRBD1 (8 bases). Deletions cut 1 base from V and 8 bases from J, with 21 bases between. The CDR3 runs to 17 residues. The germline V gene has CDR1 MGHRA and CDR2 YSYEKL. The CDR3, as DNA: TGCGCCAGCAGCCAAGTTGCAGGGGGGGACAGGAGCTATGAGCAGTTCTTC. This encodes CASSQVAGGDRSYEQFF.

This sequence joins TRBV9 and TRBJ2-2, with 12 positions matching TRBD2. This CDR3 region has 17 residues. The J segment lost 5 bases and the V segment lost 5 bases, leaving 10 bases of the junction unmatched. From germline, CDR1 is SGDLS and CDR2 YYNGEE. Written as DNA, the CDR3 is TGTGCCAGCAGTGATCGGACTAGCGGGGCGGGAACCGGGGAGCTGTTTTTT. Translation gives CASSDRTSGAGTGELFF.

V usage is TRBV13 and J usage is TRBJ2-6; weak D call: TRBD1 (6 bases). This CDR3 has 17 residues. V dropped 5 bases and J dropped 0 bases, with 14 bases sitting between them. CDR1 PRHDT and CDR2 FYEKMQ come from the germline V gene (reference sequence). The CDR3: CASSKLTGPSGANVLTF. The CDR3 bases are TGTGCCAGCAGCAAACTAACAGGGCCCTCTGGGGCCAACGTCCTGACTTTC.

The V call is TRBV28, the J call TRBJ2-1, with D possibly matching TRBD2 (6 bases). The CDR3 sequence is 16 residues long. Trimming took 6 bases from V and 8 from J, leaving 23 bases between them. Germline values: CDR1 MDHEN, CDR2 SYDVKM. CDR3 DNA sequence: TGTGCCAGCAGGGCGGGATTTGGTATGAGGTTGTATGAGCAGTTCTTC. It codes for CASRAGFGMRLYEQFF.

CDR3 in amino acids: CASSELGTPNTGELFF. DNA of the CDR3: TGTGCCAGCAGTGAGTTAGGGACACCGAACACCGGGGAGCTGTTTTTT. The chain couples TRBV25-1 to TRBJ2-2; D is perhaps TRBD1 (6 bases). The germline V and J ends were trimmed by 3 bases and 0 bases, with 11 bases remaining between them. Germline lookup yields CDR1 MGHDK and CDR2 SYGVNS. The CDR3 length is 16 residues.

CDR3 bases: TGTGCCAGCAGTGCTACCTTGGGGGGGGCACCGAATCAGCCCCAGCATTTT. This codes for CASSATLGGAPNQPQHF. The chain joins TRBV27 to TRBJ1-5; D possibly corresponds to TRBD1 (6 bases). Trimming cost V 5 bases and J 4 bases, with 21 bases left between them. CDR1 is MNHEY and CDR2 is SMNVEV in the germline V gene (reference sequence). This CDR3 comprises 17 residues.

This clone was detected only a few times. The gene calls are TRBV9 and TRBJ1-1; 7 nucleotides agree with TRBD1. Germline V CDR1 and CDR2: SGDLS, YYNGEE. The CDR3 is 17 amino acids. V was clipped by 5 bases and J by 2 bases; unmatched bases: 15. Here the CDR3 reads CASRGGEGTTANTEAFF. In DNA, the CDR3 is TGTGCCAGCAGAGGGGGCGAAGGGACGACAGCCAACACTGAAGCTTTCTTT.

This clone was picked up one time. The chain couples TRBV19 to TRBJ2-2, with D possibly matching TRBD2 (5 bases). The ends were cut back, 1 base at V and 4 bases at J, with 7 bases in the middle. CDR3 size: 14 residues. Germline V gene sequence: CDR1 LNHDA, CDR2 SQIVND (reference sequence). The CDR3 coding sequence is TGTGCCAGTAGTATAGGAGGAGGCACCGGGGAGCTGTTTTTT. Protein sequence: CASSIGGGTGELFF.

The chain combines TRBV19 with TRBJ2-5; 7 bases align to TRBD2. Trimming took 4 bases from V and 3 from J; bases not matched to a gene: 8. Germline CDR1 and CDR2: LNHDA and SQIVND (reference sequence). CDR3 length equals 15 residues. The CDR3 reads CASSTLGRREETQYF. CDR3 nucleotide sequence: TGTGCCAGTAGTACACTCGGGAGGCGGGAAGAGACCCAGTACTTC.

The chain employs TRBV19 and TRBJ2-7; 8 nucleotides agree with TRBD2. J was trimmed by 4 bases and V by 4 bases; bases with no gene match: 3. CDR3 length: 13 amino acids. Germline CDR1 and CDR2: LNHDA and SQIVND (reference sequence). Here the CDR3 DNA reads TGTGCCAGTAGTACCAGCGGGGGTTACGAGCAGTACTTC. Encoded protein: CASSTSGGYEQYF. The whole variable domain, remainder taken from reference TRBV19 and TRBJ2-7, is DGGITQSPKYLFRKEGQNVTLSCEQNLNHDAMYWYRQDPGQGLRLIYYSQIVNDFQKGDIAEGYSVSREKKESFPLTVTSAQKNPTAFYLCASSTSGGYEQYFGPGTRLTVT.

Concerning this clone: The CDR3 end shows no conserved phenylalanine or tryptophan, and so a read error is likely. The DNA is left out, because the CDR3 cannot be placed on it with certainty; the CDR3 is given as TCRdb lists it. The V call is TRBV19, the J call TRBJ1-1; TRBD1 is the table's D call, not checked against the DNA. CDR1 and CDR2 (germline): LNHDA, SQIVND (reference sequence). The CDR3 is 11 residues long, ends included. The CDR3 loop reads CASSIEGQLIL.

The chain combines TRBV5-6 with TRBJ2-2; D is possibly TRBD1 (6 bases). Germline values: CDR1 SGHDT, CDR2 YYEEEE. The CDR3 sequence is 15 residues long. The V end lost 0 bases, the J end lost 3 bases, and 9 bases lay between the germline ends. In DNA form, the CDR3 reads TGTGCCAGCAGCTTGGCCAGGGGCCACACCGGGGAGCTGTTTTTT. Translating gives CASSLARGHTGELFF.

This sequence joins TRBV30 and TRBJ1-6; D not certain. CDR1 is GTSNPN and CDR2 is SVGIG in the germline V gene (reference sequence). The CDR3 length is 12 residues. Between the trimmed V and J ends, which lost 2 bases and 13 bases, there was a span of 12 bases. CDR3 protein: CAWSREISPLHF. For the CDR3, the DNA is TGTGCCTGGAGTCGGGAGATCTCGCCCCTCCACTTT.

The CDR3 sequence: CASSEQGLNTEAFF. The CDR3 DNA reads TGTGCCAGCAGTGAACAGGGCTTGAACACTGAAGCTTTCTTT. The rearrangement links TRBV2 to TRBJ1-1; tentatively, D is TRBD1 (5 bases). The V end was cut by 2 bases, the J end by 0 bases, with 7 bases between. The CDR3 has 14 amino acids. The V gene's germline CDR1 is SNHLY and CDR2 FYNNEI.

The V call is TRBV18, the J call TRBJ2-5, with 7 bases aligning to TRBD1. The length of the CDR3 is 13 residues. J lost 5 bases, V lost 4 bases, and 4 bases had no gene match. Germline CDR1 KGHSH, CDR2 LQKENI. Here the CDR3 DNA reads TGTGCCAGCTCACAGGGGGCCCGGGAGACCCAGTACTTC. It encodes CASSQGARETQYF.

This chain joins TRBV6-1 and TRBJ2-1, with 7 positions matching TRBD1. This CDR3 comprises 14 residues. J was trimmed by 6 bases and V by 8 bases; bases with no gene match: 10. CDR1 and CDR2 from the germline V gene are MNHNS and SASEGT. CDR3 in DNA: TGTGCCAGCTCACCGTTGAGGGGGCGCAATGAGCAGTTCTTC. It codes for CASSPLRGRNEQFF.

The gene calls are TRBV14 and TRBJ2-3; a possible D gene is TRBD2 (5 bases). The CDR3 covers 16 residues. V was pared by 0 bases and J by 4 bases, with 14 bases between. The V gene's germline CDR1 is SGHDN and CDR2 FVKESK. The CDR3 loop reads CASSQDEGRLADTQYF. The DNA of the CDR3 is TGTGCCAGCAGCCAAGATGAGGGCAGGCTGGCAGATACGCAGTATTTT.

This rearrangement joins TRBV7-2 to TRBJ1-1, with no clear D. The V gene's germline CDR1 is SGHTA and CDR2 FQGNSA. The CDR3 length is 13 residues. The V end was cut by 6 bases, the J end by 2 bases, with 10 bases between. The CDR3 coding sequence is TGTGCCAGCAGTTTTGGCTTTAACACTGAAGCTTTCTTT. It specifies CASSFGFNTEAFF.

A remark on this clone: The junction shows a germline mismatch at one end, possibly a read error. The chain carries TRBV7-7 and TRBJ2-5; D is possibly TRBD1 (5 bases). The CDR3 is 14 residues long. Germline CDR1 reads SSHAT; CDR2 reads FNYEAQ (reference sequence). The CDR3 DNA follows: TGTGCTAGCAGCCTAGATTTGGGAACAGGCGCCCAGTACTTC. As protein: CASSLDLGTGAQYF.

The gene calls are TRBV5-4 and TRBJ2-3, with TRBD1 identical over 11 bases. V lost 3 bases to trimming and J lost 4 bases; unmatched junction nucleotides: 4. The CDR3 consists of 15 residues. CDR1 is SGHNT and CDR2 is YYREEE in the germline V gene (reference sequence). The CDR3, as DNA: TGTGCCAGCAGCTCAGGACAGGGGGCCGCAGATACGCAGTATTTT. It yields the protein CASSSGQGAADTQYF.